The 29 T cell receptor beta chains presented below share a single source sample, sequenced in a study of technical replicates of blood from a few donors. Clones were read by immunoSEQ multiplex PCR, and TCRdb kept only the in-frame ones, dropping some. The table shows about 84,000 clones, with about 97% occurring only once. The specimen sequenced was T cells isolated from PBMCs. These receptor sequences come from a human donor in good health.

This clone turned up a few times. The V call is TRBV5-6, the J call TRBJ1-2; TRBD1 aligns across 9 bases. CDR3 size: 15 residues. The germline V gene has CDR1 SGHDT and CDR2 YYEEEE. The V gene end was trimmed by 4 bases and the J gene end by 5 bases; junction bases not matched to a gene: 9. The CDR3 region is CASSRNPGQGYGYTF. The CDR3 DNA reads as TGTGCCAGCAGCCGAAATCCGGGACAGGGTTATGGCTACACCTTC.

This chain connects TRBV28 to TRBJ2-1; D not resolved. Germline V lookup: CDR1 MDHEN, CDR2 SYDVKM. V was cut by 3 bases and J by 4 bases, with 16 bases left in between. The length of the CDR3 is 16 residues. CDR3 nucleotides: TGTGCCAGCAGTTTCGTCGAAGGAGCTGCTTACAATGAGCAGTTCTTC. Its translation is CASSFVEGAAYNEQFF.

The chain links TRBV5-4 to TRBJ1-1; tentatively, D is TRBD1 (5 bases). Trimming removed 1 base from V and 1 base from J, with 11 bases in between. This CDR3 contains 15 residues. Germline-derived CDR1 and CDR2 are SGHNT and YYREEE (reference sequence). The CDR3 reads CASSLYTGPNTEAFF. CDR3 bases: TGTGCCAGCAGCTTGTATACAGGACCGAACACTGAAGCTTTCTTT.

This clone has a single count. This chain joins TRBV18 and TRBJ2-2; weak D call: TRBD2 (6 bases). The CDR3 extends over 17 amino acids. Trimming removed 6 bases from V and 6 bases from J, with 23 bases in between. In germline, CDR1 is KGHSH, CDR2 LQKENI. The CDR3 reads CASSNRLGEAVSGELFF. Here the CDR3 DNA reads TGTGCCAGCTCGAATAGACTAGGCGAGGCTGTCTCCGGGGAGCTGTTTTTT.

V and J are TRBV6-5 and TRBJ2-7, with 7 bases aligning to TRBD2. Germline lookup yields CDR1 MNHEY and CDR2 SVGAGI. Unmatched junction bases numbered 10, after V lost 6 bases and J lost 2 bases. This CDR3 contains 15 residues. CDR3 sequence: CASSPGEGGTYEQYF. CDR3 DNA: TGTGCCAGCAGCCCCGGGGAGGGAGGGACCTACGAGCAGTACTTC.

This clone was seen only once. The chain carries TRBV9 and TRBJ2-7, with 10 bases fitting TRBD2. V was pared by 3 bases and J by 2 bases, with 8 bases of the junction left unmatched. The CDR3 length is 16 residues. Germline loops: CDR1 SGDLS, CDR2 YYNGEE. Here the CDR3 DNA reads TGTGCCAGCAGCGGGGGGGTAGCGGGGGGCCCCTACGAGCAGTACTTC. Amino acid sequence: CASSGGVAGGPYEQYF.

V and J are TRBV18 and TRBJ1-6, with D maybe TRBD1 (5 bases). V was cut by 5 bases and J by 10 bases, with 18 bases left in between. Germline CDR1 reads KGHSH; CDR2 reads LQKENI. The CDR3 runs to 15 residues. The CDR3 nucleotides are TGTGCCAGCTCAACCCACCAGGGAGGCGAATCACCCCTCCACTTT. Residues: CASSTHQGGESPLHF.

This chain connects TRBV4-1 to TRBJ2-1; no clear D gene. CDR3 length equals 13 residues. V dropped 6 bases and J dropped 5 bases, with 11 bases sitting between them. Germline V gives CDR1 MGHRA, CDR2 YSYEKL. In DNA, the CDR3 is TGCGCCAGCAGTTGGCAATCTCACAATGAGCAGTTCTTC. It encodes CASSWQSHNEQFF.

This chain joins TRBV19 and TRBJ2-3; 13 bases line up with TRBD2. The length of the CDR3 is 16 residues. V lost 5 bases, J lost 4 bases, and 6 bases stayed unmatched. CDR1 and CDR2 (germline): LNHDA, SQIVND (reference sequence). This CDR3 reads CASSARTSGGSDTQYF. The CDR3 nucleotides are TGTGCCAGTAGTGCCCGGACTAGCGGGGGTTCAGATACGCAGTATTTT.

The chain links TRBV2 to TRBJ1-2, with D perhaps matching TRBD1 (5 bases). V dropped 1 base and J dropped 0 bases, with 9 bases sitting between them. CDR3 length: 15 residues. CDR1 and CDR2 (germline): SNHLY, FYNNEI. CDR3 sequence reads: CASSEGRGTNYGYTF. CDR3 coding DNA: TGTGCCAGCAGTGAAGGGAGGGGAACTAACTATGGCTACACCTTC.

The chain combines TRBV7-8 with TRBJ2-7; 10 positions agree with TRBD1. After removal of 2 bases from V and 2 bases from J, the junction contained 9 bases not matched to a gene. The length of the CDR3 is 17 residues. Germline loops: CDR1 SGHVS, CDR2 FQNEAQ. The CDR3 DNA sequence: TGTGCCAGCAGCTTAAAGCCGAGGGGACAGGGGACCTACGAGCAGTACTTC. It codes for CASSLKPRGQGTYEQYF.

In nucleotides, the CDR3 is TGTGCCAGCAGCCAGGACTACTCCTACAATGAGCAGTTCTTC. Residues: CASSQDYSYNEQFF. The chain uses TRBV28 and TRBJ2-1; perhaps TRBD2 as D (6 bases). Germline CDR1 is MDHEN and CDR2 is SYDVKM. The CDR3 has 14 residues. V was shortened by 6 bases and J by 0 bases, with 9 bases between the two germline ends.

V and J are TRBV29-1 and TRBJ2-1; 8 nucleotides line up with TRBD2. Looked up from germline, CDR1 is SQVTM and CDR2 is ANQGSEA. The junction had 10 bases not matched to a gene; V was cut back by 1 base and J by 8 bases. This CDR3 is 15 amino acids long. The CDR3, as DNA: TGCAGCGTTGAAGGGGGACTAGTCTCGGGTCATGAGCAGTTCTTC. Amino acids: CSVEGGLVSGHEQFF.

The gene calls are TRBV7-9 and TRBJ1-2; D gene uncertain. The CDR3 has 11 residues. The germline CDR1 and CDR2 sequences are SEHNR and FQNEAQ (reference sequence). CDR3: CASEGSYGYTF. The CDR3 DNA reads as TGTGCGAGTGAGGGTAGCTATGGCTACACCTTC.

The V gene is TRBV4-1, the J gene TRBJ2-7, with a possible D match to TRBD2 (6 bases). Trimming left V 4 bases short and J 2 bases short, with 15 bases between. The CDR3 is made up of 15 amino acids. Germline V gives CDR1 MGHRA, CDR2 YSYEKL. The CDR3 spells CASSPGGDLTYEQYF. CDR3 sequence (DNA): TGCGCCAGCAGCCCAGGAGGGGACTTAACCTACGAGCAGTACTTC.

The V gene is TRBV4-1, the J gene TRBJ2-3, with D maybe TRBD2 (6 bases). Germline lookup yields CDR1 MGHRA and CDR2 YSYEKL. Trimming took 1 base from V and 4 from J, leaving 15 bases between them. This CDR3 contains 16 residues. The CDR3: CASSQVLGTLADTQYF. The CDR3 DNA reads as TGCGCCAGCAGCCAAGTACTCGGGACTTTGGCAGATACGCAGTATTTT.

J is TRBJ2-6 and V is TRBV29-1; 8 bases are shared with TRBD1. V gave up 5 bases and J gave up 4 bases; unmatched junction bases: 13. The CDR3 consists of 17 residues. Germline V lookup: CDR1 SQVTM, CDR2 ANQGSEA. The CDR3 protein is CSVNSDRGREGANVLTF. The CDR3 DNA sequence: TGCAGCGTTAATTCAGACAGGGGAAGAGAGGGGGCCAACGTCCTGACTTTC.

In its sample, this clone was seen once. The chain carries TRBV9 and TRBJ2-5; 7 positions agree with TRBD2. Trimming at V came to 4 bases and at J to 5 bases, leaving 8 bases not matched to a gene. In germline, CDR1 is SGDLS, CDR2 YYNGEE. This CDR3 is built from 14 residues. The CDR3 DNA reads as TGTGCCAGCAGCCCGCGGGGGAGCGGGGAGACCCAGTACTTC. It yields the protein CASSPRGSGETQYF.

The chain recombines TRBV7-9 with TRBJ1-5; 9 bases fit TRBD1. The CDR3 contains 16 residues. The V gene's germline CDR1 is SEHNR and CDR2 FQNEAQ (reference sequence). Unmatched junction bases numbered 10, after V lost 5 bases and J lost 5 bases. The CDR3 nucleotides are TGTGCCAGCAGCCCGCCCCAACAGGGGGCCTATCAGCCCCAGCATTTT. Translation: CASSPPQQGAYQPQHF.

The chain has TRBV18 and TRBJ2-7, with 9 bases that match TRBD2. The germline CDR1 and CDR2 sequences are KGHSH and LQKENI. Germline trimming cut 4 bases from V and 3 bases from J; bases unmatched to any gene: 10. The CDR3 is 16 amino acids. CDR3 sequence: CASSLWRLAGDYEQYF. CDR3 sequence (DNA): TGTGCCAGCTCACTCTGGCGGTTAGCGGGAGACTACGAGCAGTACTTC.

The rearrangement joins TRBV27 to TRBJ2-7; D is undetermined. The CDR3 contains 13 residues. V dropped 5 bases and J dropped 0 bases, with 8 bases sitting between them. Germline V gene sequence: CDR1 MNHEY, CDR2 SMNVEV (reference sequence). The CDR3 reads CASSPRLSYEQYF. CDR3 coding DNA: TGTGCCAGCAGTCCGCGACTCTCCTACGAGCAGTACTTC.

The V and J genes are TRBV6-1 and TRBJ2-5; a weak D match, TRBD1 (6 bases). The CDR3 length is 13 residues. Germline-derived CDR1 and CDR2 are MNHNS and SASEGT. V was cut by 6 bases and J by 5 bases, with 13 bases left in between. The CDR3, as DNA: TGTGCCAGCAGGGACGGACAGAGGGAGACCCAGTACTTC. Its protein is CASRDGQRETQYF.

V usage is TRBV7-9 and J usage is TRBJ2-7, with 7 bases fitting TRBD1. The CDR3 consists of 13 residues. Germline V gene lookup returns CDR1 SEHNR and CDR2 FQNEAQ (reference sequence). Trimming at V came to 3 bases and at J to 5 bases, leaving 4 bases not matched to a gene. CDR3 nucleotide sequence: TGTGCCAGCAGCTTTGAGGGACAGAACGAGCAGTACTTC. Amino acid sequence: CASSFEGQNEQYF. Together with reference TRBV7-9 and TRBJ2-7, the CDR3 gives the full variable domain: DTGVSQNPRHKITKRGQNVTFRCDPISEHNRLYWYRQTLGQGPEFLTYFQNEAQLEKSRLLSDRFSAERPKGSFSTLEIQRTEQGDSAMYLCASSFEGQNEQYFGPGTRLTVT.

This clone was seen just once. CDR3 bases: TGTGCCAGCAGCCAAGAAGGCGGGGCGGGGAAAAAACTGTTTTTT. Translated: CASSQEGGAGKKLFF. The rearrangement uses TRBV4-2 and TRBJ1-4; D is possibly TRBD1 (5 bases). Looked up from germline, CDR1 is LGHNA and CDR2 is YNFKEQ. V was pared by 0 bases and J by 9 bases, with 14 bases between. The CDR3 extends over 15 amino acids.

This chain links TRBV10-3 with TRBJ2-7; 10 bases align to TRBD1. Germline V gene lookup returns CDR1 ENHRY and CDR2 SYGVKD. V trimming: 3 bases; J trimming: 2 bases; junction bases outside the gene matches: 4. The CDR3 consists of 15 residues. The CDR3 nucleotides read TGTGCCATCAGTGAACCGGGACAGGGGCCCTACGAGCAGTACTTC. Residues: CAISEPGQGPYEQYF.

J is TRBJ2-1 and V is TRBV4-2; 14 bases fit TRBD2. The J segment lost 9 bases and the V segment lost 3 bases, leaving 7 bases of the junction unmatched. Germline loops: CDR1 LGHNA, CDR2 YNFKEQ. This CDR3 region has 16 residues. CDR3 sequence reads: CASSQAGTSGGGEQFF. The CDR3 nucleotides read TGTGCCAGCAGCCAGGCCGGGACTAGCGGGGGAGGTGAGCAGTTCTTC.

The rearrangement links TRBV29-1 to TRBJ2-1; 12 nucleotides match TRBD2. From germline, CDR1 is SQVTM and CDR2 ANQGSEA. This CDR3 contains 16 residues. V lost 0 bases to trimming and J lost 6 bases; unmatched junction nucleotides: 6. The CDR3 nucleotides read TGCAGCGTTGAAGATCCTCGGACTAGCGGGGCCAATGAGCAGTTCTTC. It yields the protein CSVEDPRTSGANEQFF.

This chain links TRBV6-6 with TRBJ2-1; D is ambiguous. Per the germline V gene, CDR1 is MNHNY and CDR2 is SVGAGI (reference sequence). This CDR3 region has 12 residues. V was trimmed by 8 bases and J by 7 bases, leaving 12 bases between them. CDR3 in amino acids: CASGQDNNEQFF. The DNA of the CDR3 is TGTGCCAGCGGTCAGGATAATAATGAGCAGTTCTTC.

V gene TRBV6-1 combines with J gene TRBJ2-3, with 7 bases matching TRBD1. Per the germline V gene, CDR1 is MNHNS and CDR2 is SASEGT. J gave up 5 bases and V 9 bases, and 8 bases lay outside the gene matches. The CDR3 covers 13 residues. CDR3 nucleotides: TGTGCCAGTACGGGACAGTTGGGAGATACGCAGTATTTT. It is translated as CASTGQLGDTQYF.